This TCR beta chain derives from a study of siplizumab effects on memory and regulatory T cells. Study outcomes and limitations: Naive or memory phenotype was unassignable for roughly 80-96% of proliferating CD4+ or CD8+ clones. Sequences below about 10^-5 frequency were poorly captured, limiting mapping of alloreactive clones.

Remarks on this clone: Its target is unknown.

Losses at the gene ends were 5 bases for V and 7 bases for J; bases not matched to a gene: 6. CDR1 is SNHLY and CDR2 is FYNNEI in the germline V gene. The CDR3 spans 15 residues. Assays covered roughly 90,000 TCR templates per sample. Only in-frame clones appear in the TCRdb table, and some are missing; sequencing was by immunoSEQ multiplex PCR. This sample has about 63,000 clones, with approximately 87% found just once. The source of this sequence is a human donor in good health. V is TRBV2 and J is TRBJ1-6; 9 positions match TRBD1. The sample comprised memory CD4+ T cells sorted from blood. The CDR3, as DNA: TGTGCCAGCAGTACACAGGGGGCAAAAAATTCACCCCTCCACTTT. Protein sequence: CASSTQGAKNSPLHF.